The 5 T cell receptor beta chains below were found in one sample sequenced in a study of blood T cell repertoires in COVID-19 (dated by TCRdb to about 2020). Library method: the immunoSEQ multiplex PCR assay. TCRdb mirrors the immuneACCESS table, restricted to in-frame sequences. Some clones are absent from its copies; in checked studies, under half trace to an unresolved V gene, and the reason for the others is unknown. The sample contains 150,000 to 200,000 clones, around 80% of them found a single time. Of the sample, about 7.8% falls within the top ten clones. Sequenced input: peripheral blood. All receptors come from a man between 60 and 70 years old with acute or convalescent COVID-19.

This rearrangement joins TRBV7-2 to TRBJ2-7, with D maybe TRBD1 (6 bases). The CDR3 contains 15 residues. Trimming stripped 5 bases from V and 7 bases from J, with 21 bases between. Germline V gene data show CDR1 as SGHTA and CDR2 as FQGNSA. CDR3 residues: CASSNDRDKGWEQYF. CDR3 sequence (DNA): TGTGCCAGCAGCAACGACCGGGACAAAGGATGGGAGCAGTACTTC.

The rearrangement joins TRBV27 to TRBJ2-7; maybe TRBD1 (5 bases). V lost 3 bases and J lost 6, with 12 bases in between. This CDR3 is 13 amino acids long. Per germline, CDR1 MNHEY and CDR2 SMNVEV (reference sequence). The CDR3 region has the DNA TGTGCCAGCAGTTTCAGGGAACGGCGCGAGCAGTACTTC. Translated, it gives CASSFRERREQYF.

CDR3 region: CASTRGGLADTQYF. The CDR3 nucleotides read TGTGCCAGCACCCGCGGGGGGCTGGCAGATACGCAGTATTTT. This rearrangement joins TRBV6-5 to TRBJ2-3, with TRBD2 matching over 8 bases. J gave up 4 bases and V 7 bases, and 7 bases lay outside the gene matches. Looked up from germline, CDR1 is MNHEY and CDR2 is SVGAGI. The CDR3 contains 14 residues.

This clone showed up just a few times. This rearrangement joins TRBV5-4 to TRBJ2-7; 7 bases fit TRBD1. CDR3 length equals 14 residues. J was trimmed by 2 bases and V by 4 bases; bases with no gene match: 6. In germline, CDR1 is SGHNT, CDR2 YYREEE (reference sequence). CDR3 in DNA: TGTGCCAGCAGCCTCTGGGGACAGACCTACGAGCAGTACTTC. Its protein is CASSLWGQTYEQYF.

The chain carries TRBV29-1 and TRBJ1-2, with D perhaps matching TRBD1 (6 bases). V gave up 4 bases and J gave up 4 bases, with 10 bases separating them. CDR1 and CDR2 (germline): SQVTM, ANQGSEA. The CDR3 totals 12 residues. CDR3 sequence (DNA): TGCAGCGTTGGGGAGGGGGGCTATGGCTACACCTTC. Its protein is CSVGEGGYGYTF.